Presented here are 19 T cell receptor beta chains from one specimen sequenced in a study of CD8+CD57+ T cells in acquired aplastic anemia. Individuals selected for sequencing had exhibited CD8+CD57+ cell expansion on flow cytometry. Profiling that covered TCR beta VDJ and CDR3 relied on genomic DNA as its template. MiXCR, run by TCRdb on the reads, gives a single entry per CDR3 protein. The profile shows approximately 120,000 distinct CDR3 sequences, over 30% of them singletons. Material: sorted CD4+, CD8+, or CD8+CD57+ T cells (not recorded which) from PBMCs. These receptors all stem from a human donor with aplastic anemia.

This clonotype was seen a few times. J is TRBJ2-1 and V is TRBV5-1; D is unresolved. The CDR3 covers 14 residues. V was trimmed by 1 base and J by 5 bases, leaving 10 bases between them. CDR1 and CDR2 (germline): SGHRS, YFSETQ. CDR3 nucleotides: TGCGCCAGCAGCTTGTCTCAGGCGGACAATGAGCAGTTCTTC. Translation gives CASSLSQADNEQFF. The full variable domain, rest sourced from reference TRBV5-1 and TRBJ2-1, is KAGVTQTPRYLIKTRGQQVTLSCSPISGHRSVSWYQQTPGQGLQFLFEYFSETQRNKGNFPGRFSGRQFSNSRSEMNVSTLELGDSALYLCASSLSQADNEQFFGPGTRLTVL.

The rearrangement joins TRBV19 to TRBJ1-2, with D uncertain. The CDR3 runs 15 residues. Germline assignment: CDR1 LNHDA and CDR2 SQIVND (reference sequence). Trimming shortened V by 1 base and J by 4 bases, and 13 bases separated the two germline ends. The CDR3 region is CASSIGGQASYGYTF. The CDR3 region has the DNA TGTGCCAGTAGTATAGGAGGGCAGGCTTCCTATGGCTACACCTTC.

CDR3 protein: CASSGRTGSTVYGYTF. The DNA of the CDR3 is TGTGCCAGCAGTGGCCGGACAGGGAGTACTGTTTATGGCTACACCTTC. This rearrangement joins TRBV6-1 to TRBJ1-2; TRBD1 aligns across 8 bases. With V trimmed by 4 bases and J by 5 bases, 12 bases remained unmatched. The CDR3 is 16 amino acids. The V gene's germline CDR1 is MNHNS and CDR2 SASEGT.

This clonotype has a count of ten or more. This chain joins TRBV28 and TRBJ2-7, with a weak D call TRBD2 (6 bases). This CDR3 spans 15 amino acids. Germline CDR1 reads MDHEN; CDR2 reads SYDVKM. V lost 2 bases, J lost 6 bases, and 17 bases lay in between. CDR3 protein: CASSLPTTVGGEQYF. The CDR3 DNA follows: TGTGCCAGCAGTTTACCCACGACGGTGGGGGGCGAGCAGTACTTC.

V gene TRBV10-3 combines with J gene TRBJ2-5; 9 nucleotides line up with TRBD1. This CDR3 is built from 14 residues. V was pared by 5 bases and J by 4 bases, with 5 bases of the junction left unmatched. Germline assignment: CDR1 ENHRY and CDR2 SYGVKD. The CDR3 bases are TGTGCCATCAGTCCTCGACAGGGGGGAGAGACCCAGTACTTC. Its translation is CAISPRQGGETQYF.

A remark on this clonotype: A much larger clone lies a single base off, so this may be a read error. This chain links TRBV5-1 with TRBJ2-2; D tentatively reads TRBD1 or TRBD2 (5 bases each). The germline V gene has CDR1 SGHRS and CDR2 YFSETQ. This CDR3 is 13 amino acids long. The CDR3 nucleotides read TGCGCCAGCAGCTTCGAAGGGACCGGGGAGCTGTCTTTT. It specifies CASSFEGTGELSF.

This clonotype was recorded many times. In DNA form, the CDR3 reads TGTGCCAGCAGGTATTCGGATTCACCCCTCCACTTT. As protein: CASRYSDSPLHF. The genes are TRBV6-5 and TRBJ1-6; D uncertain. Trimming took 6 bases from V and 8 from J, leaving 8 bases between them. Germline CDR1 is MNHEY and CDR2 is SVGAGI. The CDR3 runs 12 residues.

This clonotype was seen at least ten times. The rearrangement joins TRBV4-3 to TRBJ2-7; 8 bases line up with TRBD2. The germline V gene encodes CDR1 LGHNA and CDR2 YSLEER. The J segment lost 7 bases and the V segment lost 4 bases, leaving 15 bases of the junction unmatched. The CDR3 sequence is 16 residues long. CDR3 sequence (DNA): TGCGCCAGCAGCCCCAGCGCAGAGTTAGCGGGGAAAGAGCAGTACTTC. Amino acids: CASSPSAELAGKEQYF.

The chain joins TRBV6-5 to TRBJ2-3; TRBD2 matches at 8 bases. Germline V gene data show CDR1 as MNHEY and CDR2 as SVGAGI. V dropped 4 bases and J dropped 7; count of bases not matched to a gene: 7. This CDR3 comprises 14 residues. The CDR3 coding sequence is TGTGCCAGCAGTTTGGCGGGGGGATTGAATACGCAGTATTTT. Amino acid sequence: CASSLAGGLNTQYF.

This chain links TRBV24-1 with TRBJ2-3; 10 bases line up with TRBD2. Losses at the gene ends were 4 bases for V and 4 bases for J; bases not matched to a gene: 10. The CDR3 has 17 amino acids. Germline loops: CDR1 KGHDR, CDR2 SFDVKD. The CDR3 DNA sequence: TGTGCCACCAGTGACCGATTAAGCGGGAGGGGCGCAGATACGCAGTATTTT. Amino acids: CATSDRLSGRGADTQYF.

This clonotype came up many times. The CDR3 sequence is CASSEALGGTNEKLFF. In nucleotides, the CDR3 is TGTGCCAGCAGTGAAGCGCTTGGGGGGACTAATGAAAAACTGTTTTTT. This chain links TRBV2 with TRBJ1-4; tentative D call: TRBD1 (5 bases). Trimming took 0 bases from V and 2 from J, leaving 10 bases between them. Germline CDR1 SNHLY, CDR2 FYNNEI. The CDR3 covers 16 residues.

In this sample, this clonotype turned up many times. V and J are TRBV7-6 and TRBJ1-1; D is ambiguous. Germline CDR1 reads SGHVS; CDR2 reads FNYEAQ. The CDR3 spans 16 residues. The V gene lost 1 base and the J gene lost 3 bases, with 15 bases spanning the gap. As DNA, the CDR3 is TGTGCCAGCAGCTTAGAGGGCGAAGGGCGCGACACTGAAGCTTTCTTT. This translates into CASSLEGEGRDTEAFF.

About this clonotype: The CDR3 does not close with the conserved phenylalanine or tryptophan, likely indicating a read error. It is unclear where the CDR3 begins or ends on the DNA, so no DNA is shown, and the CDR3 is as TCRdb lists it. The chain joins TRBV19 to TRBJ1-4. CDR1 and CDR2 from the germline V gene are LNHDA and SQIVND (reference sequence). The CDR3 length equals 8 residues, ends included. The CDR3 is CASSSGGA.

This clonotype was picked up many times. The chain recombines TRBV24-1 with TRBJ1-2; D is undetermined. The CDR3 is made up of 15 amino acids. Germline CDR1 is KGHDR and CDR2 is SFDVKD. The V end was cut by 5 bases, the J end by 4 bases, with 16 bases between. CDR3 in DNA: TGTGCCACCAGTGGTCCAGGTCCCCTCGGCTATGGCTACACCTTC. Residues: CATSGPGPLGYGYTF.

This clonotype was seen only a few times. The chain couples TRBV7-2 to TRBJ2-3, with TRBD1 identical over 9 bases. Germline V lookup: CDR1 SGHTA, CDR2 FQGNSA. This CDR3 has 16 amino acids. The V segment lost 0 bases and the J segment 0 bases; nucleotides outside the gene matches: 1. The CDR3 DNA reads as TGTGCCAGCAGCTTAGCTGGGACAGGGAGCACAGATACGCAGTATTTT. Translating it yields CASSLAGTGSTDTQYF.

In its sample, this clonotype was seen many times. The V gene is TRBV3-1, the J gene TRBJ1-2, with 8 nucleotides matching TRBD1. The CDR3 contains 15 residues. Germline CDR1 is LGHDT and CDR2 is YNNKEL (reference sequence). Unmatched junction bases numbered 8, after V lost 1 base and J lost 7 bases. CDR3 sequence (DNA): TGTGCCAGCAGCCAAGGAACAGGGGGGGCGGGTGGCTACACCTTC. This sequence encodes CASSQGTGGAGGYTF.

In the case of this clonotype: A much larger clone differs by one base, so this may be a read error. The rearrangement joins TRBV2 to TRBJ2-5; D perhaps matches TRBD1 (5 bases). Trimming cost V 7 bases and J 2 bases, with 17 bases left between them. CDR1 and CDR2 (germline): SNHLY, FYNNEI. This CDR3 spans 15 amino acids. The CDR3 protein is CASTKAGSPQETQYF. In DNA form, the CDR3 reads TGTGCCAGCACCAAGGCAGGGTCTCCTCAAGAGACCCAGTACTTC.

The CDR3 DNA follows: TGTGCCAGCAGTTTACGGACAGGGGTGAACACTGAAGCTTTCTTT. Protein: CASSLRTGVNTEAFF. This chain uses TRBV12-3 or TRBV12-4 with TRBJ1-1, with TRBD1 matching over 9 bases. J lost 0 bases, V lost 2 bases, and 1 base had no gene match. This CDR3 has 15 residues.

V gene TRBV9 combines with J gene TRBJ2-1; 9 positions agree with TRBD1. The V gene end was trimmed by 5 bases and the J gene end by 10 bases; junction bases not matched to a gene: 13. CDR1 is SGDLS, CDR2 YYNGEE, per germline. The CDR3 covers 15 residues. This CDR3 reads CASSNRGQHDGEQFF. CDR3 sequence (DNA): TGTGCCAGCAGTAACAGGGGGCAGCATGATGGCGAGCAGTTCTTC.